What follows are 16 T cell receptor beta chains derived from one specimen sequenced in a study of shared clonotypes between healthy human individuals. TCRdb's table, derived via immunoSEQ multiplex PCR, lists solely in-frame clones and lacks some. The sample gives a few hundred thousand clones, roughly 87% of which show up once; 15% to 20% is in the top ten. The source material was memory CD8+ T cells sorted from blood. The subset is: CD45RO+ cells pooled with CCR7-negative TemRA cells. Source of these receptors: a man between 18 and 29 years old in good health.

The rearrangement joins TRBV7-9 to TRBJ2-3, with D possibly matching TRBD2 (5 bases). V was pared by 5 bases and J by 1 base, with 16 bases between. Germline V gene lookup returns CDR1 SEHNR and CDR2 FQNEAQ (reference sequence). This CDR3 is built from 16 residues. As DNA, the CDR3 is TGTGCCAGCAGCAGCGGATGGTCTTGGGGCACAGATACGCAGTATTTT. The encoded protein is CASSSGWSWGTDTQYF. The full variable domain, its missing parts supplied by reference TRBV7-9 and TRBJ2-3, is DTGVSQNPRHKITKRGQNVTFRCDPISEHNRLYWYRQTLGQGPEFLTYFQNEAQLEKSRLLSDRFSAERPKGSFSTLEIQRTEQGDSAMYLCASSSGWSWGTDTQYFGPGTRLTVL.

This chain links TRBV7-9 with TRBJ2-5, with D tentatively TRBD2 (7 bases). The germline CDR1 and CDR2 sequences are SEHNR and FQNEAQ (reference sequence). The germline V and J ends were trimmed by 1 base and 4 bases, with 10 bases remaining between them. The length of the CDR3 is 14 residues. In DNA form, the CDR3 reads TGTGCCAGCAGCTTAGTGGCGGGGGCAGAGACCCAGTACTTC. Residues: CASSLVAGAETQYF.

This chain uses TRBV10-2 with TRBJ2-5; TRBD2 aligns across 8 bases. Germline V lookup: CDR1 WSHSY, CDR2 SAAADI. The CDR3 totals 15 residues. V was pared by 2 bases and J by 2 bases, with 4 bases of the junction left unmatched. The CDR3 nucleotides read TGCGCCAGCAGTGAGAGTCTAGCGGGTCAAGAGACCCAGTACTTC. Translating it yields CASSESLAGQETQYF.

V gene TRBV10-3 combines with J gene TRBJ2-7; 8 nucleotides line up with TRBD1. Germline CDR1 is ENHRY and CDR2 is SYGVKD. V was clipped by 10 bases and J by 2 bases; unmatched bases: 4. This CDR3 spans 12 amino acids. The CDR3 DNA reads as TGTGCCACCGACAGGGGTACCTACGAGCAGTACTTC. This translates into CATDRGTYEQYF.

The rearrangement links TRBV29-1 to TRBJ2-7; the match to TRBD2 covers 10 bases. Germline values: CDR1 SQVTM, CDR2 ANQGSEA. The CDR3 contains 14 residues. The ends lost 1 base at V and 7 bases at J; junction bases unmatched: 7. The CDR3 sequence is CSVEGSSGSEEQYF. The CDR3 DNA is TGCAGCGTTGAAGGGTCTAGCGGGAGTGAAGAGCAGTACTTC.

The chain has TRBV27 and TRBJ2-7, with 12 positions matching TRBD2. From germline, CDR1 is MNHEY and CDR2 SMNVEV (reference sequence). With V trimmed by 2 bases and J by 3 bases, 8 bases remained unmatched. The CDR3 totals 17 residues. CDR3 loop: CASSLGLAGGPVYEQYF. Here the CDR3 DNA reads TGTGCCAGCAGTTTAGGGCTAGCGGGGGGGCCTGTCTACGAGCAGTACTTC.

There are a few counts of this clone. V usage is TRBV7-9 and J usage is TRBJ1-1; 11 bases are a match to TRBD1. The CDR3 loop spans 16 amino acids. V was pared by 5 bases and J by 4 bases, with 9 bases of the junction left unmatched. From germline, CDR1 is SEHNR and CDR2 FQNEAQ (reference sequence). This chain's CDR3 is CASSPTPGTGGTEAFF. Here the CDR3 DNA reads TGTGCCAGCAGCCCTACCCCGGGGACAGGGGGCACTGAAGCTTTCTTT.

The gene calls are TRBV27 and TRBJ1-2, with D maybe TRBD1 (5 bases). V lost 6 bases and J lost 4, with 15 bases in between. Germline V gene lookup returns CDR1 MNHEY and CDR2 SMNVEV (reference sequence). The CDR3 spans 14 residues. DNA for the CDR3: TGTGCCAGCAGCCCGGGACGCGGGGGCTATGGCTACACCTTC. Amino acid sequence: CASSPGRGGYGYTF.

The chain joins TRBV11-2 to TRBJ2-7, with D hard to call. The CDR3 covers 12 residues. Trimming shortened V by 7 bases and J by 5 bases, and 12 bases separated the two germline ends. Germline-derived CDR1 and CDR2 are SGHAT and FQNNGV. Here the CDR3 reads CASNRDQDEQYF. CDR3 bases: TGTGCCAGCAATAGAGACCAGGACGAGCAGTACTTC.

The CDR3 DNA reads TGTGCCATCGGGGAGACAGGGTCAAACACCGGGGAGCTGTTTTTT. Its translation is CAIGETGSNTGELFF. The gene calls are TRBV10-3 and TRBJ2-2; 7 bases align to TRBD1. Trimming took 8 bases from V and 2 from J; bases not matched to a gene: 8. Germline CDR1 ENHRY, CDR2 SYGVKD. The CDR3 totals 15 residues.

This clone was seen more than once but under ten times. The chain couples TRBV11-2 to TRBJ2-5, with a tentative D call TRBD2 (6 bases). The V end was cut by 3 bases, the J end by 5 bases, with 7 bases between. Germline V gene sequence: CDR1 SGHAT, CDR2 FQNNGV. CDR3 length: 12 residues. The CDR3 spells CASSFREETQYF. The CDR3 nucleotides read TGTGCCAGCAGCTTCCGGGAGGAGACCCAGTACTTC.

The J gene is TRBJ2-3, the V gene TRBV30; 9 bases are shared with TRBD1. V lost 2 bases and J lost 3; bases outside the gene matches: 3. Germline V gene data show CDR1 as GTSNPN and CDR2 as SVGIG (reference sequence). The CDR3 is 14 amino acids. The CDR3 DNA reads TGTGCCTGGAGTTTGACAGGGGGTACAGATACGCAGTATTTT. Translating it yields CAWSLTGGTDTQYF.

V is TRBV28 and J is TRBJ2-6; 7 bases are shared with TRBD1. This CDR3 has 15 residues. The J segment lost 3 bases and the V segment lost 7 bases, leaving 6 bases of the junction unmatched. Germline values: CDR1 MDHEN, CDR2 SYDVKM. The CDR3 loop is CASNYRGSGANVLTF. In DNA, the CDR3 is TGTGCCAGCAACTACAGGGGCAGTGGGGCCAACGTCCTGACTTTC.

This chain links TRBV9 with TRBJ1-3; 7 nucleotides agree with TRBD1. The germline gives CDR1 SGDLS, CDR2 YYNGEE. V was pared by 3 bases and J by 0 bases, with 9 bases of the junction left unmatched. CDR3 length: 17 amino acids. The CDR3 coding sequence is TGTGCCAGCAGCGGAACGGACAGGACGAGCTCTGGAAACACCATATATTTT. Translation gives CASSGTDRTSSGNTIYF.

This chain joins TRBV29-1 and TRBJ2-1; 8 nucleotides align to TRBD2. This CDR3 is built from 17 residues. Losses at the gene ends were 1 base for V and 1 base for J; bases not matched to a gene: 9. Germline V gene sequence: CDR1 SQVTM, CDR2 ANQGSEA. This CDR3 reads CSVEGVAGGDSYNEQFF. CDR3 DNA sequence: TGCAGCGTTGAAGGAGTGGCCGGGGGGGATTCCTACAATGAGCAGTTCTTC.

The chain couples TRBV7-8 to TRBJ1-3; the D is unclear. From germline, CDR1 is SGHVS and CDR2 FQNEAQ. V gave up 6 bases and J gave up 2 bases, with 14 bases separating them. The CDR3 covers 15 residues. Here the CDR3 reads CASSARASAGNTIYF. The CDR3 DNA is TGTGCCAGCAGTGCTAGGGCATCGGCTGGAAACACCATATATTTT.